Following are 26 T cell receptor beta chains from one sample sequenced in a study of human T cells and chemical hapten exposure. MiXCR, run by TCRdb on the RACE reads, gives a single entry per CDR3 protein. The table lists about 380,000 distinct CDR3 sequences, roughly 5% of them singletons. Indicated time point: patch test 1, 2 weeks after DPC sensitization. Treatment of the sample: therapeutic diphenylcyclopropenone sensitization with weekly scalp DPC. The starting material was whole blood, obtained in connection with sensitization to the hapten diphenylcyclopropenone (DPC). The receptor source for this set is a woman in her fifties or sixties with alopecia areata. Some clones in this sample may be carry-over from other donors' samples.

This clonotype was observed at least ten times. The rearrangement links TRBV28 to TRBJ1-5; no clear D gene. Germline CDR1 MDHEN, CDR2 SYDVKM. The ends were cut back, 3 bases at V and 4 bases at J, with 10 bases in the middle. The CDR3 runs 14 residues. CDR3 protein: CASSFQSRNQPQHF. The CDR3 nucleotides read TGTGCCAGCAGTTTCCAATCACGAAATCAGCCCCAGCATTTT.

The genes are TRBV7-9 and TRBJ2-5; D remains unclear. Germline CDR1 SEHNR, CDR2 FQNEAQ (reference sequence). Trimming shortened V by 0 bases and J by 6 bases, and 14 bases separated the two germline ends. This CDR3 has 15 residues. The CDR3 bases are TGTGCCAGCAGCTTAGCGTCGTCTCTACTAAAGACCCAGTACTTC. This translates into CASSLASSLLKTQYF.

CDR3 in amino acids: CSAFGTSGTYEQYF. The CDR3 nucleotides are TGCAGTGCTTTCGGGACTAGCGGGACCTACGAGCAGTACTTC. This chain links TRBV20-1 with TRBJ2-7, with TRBD2 identical over 13 bases. Germline CDR1 is DFQATT and CDR2 is SNEGSKA (reference sequence). There are 14 residues in the CDR3. Germline trimming cut 5 bases from V and 2 bases from J; bases unmatched to any gene: 3.

This clonotype showed up many times. The chain links TRBV15 to TRBJ1-5; 10 bases agree with TRBD1. V shed 0 bases and J 0 bases; nucleotides not matched to a gene: 2. The CDR3 runs to 17 residues. Germline assignment: CDR1 LNHNV and CDR2 YYDKDF (reference sequence). The CDR3 reads CATSRDGQGDSNQPQHF. CDR3 bases: TGTGCCACCAGCAGAGATGGACAGGGGGATAGCAATCAGCCCCAGCATTTT.

This clonotype was recorded at least ten times. The chain joins TRBV5-1 to TRBJ1-1; D remains unclear. The CDR3 runs to 12 residues. CDR1 is SGHRS and CDR2 is YFSETQ in the germline V gene. V lost 3 bases and J 6 bases, leaving 9 bases between the germline ends. CDR3 sequence: CASSWPDAEAFF. Here the CDR3 DNA reads TGCGCCAGCAGCTGGCCGGACGCTGAAGCTTTCTTT.

The V gene is TRBV12-3 or TRBV12-4, the J gene TRBJ2-1; the D gene is possibly TRBD1 (5 bases). CDR3 length: 14 residues. V gave up 6 bases and J gave up 8 bases, with 17 bases separating them. The CDR3 is CASSLGLDQDEQFF. As DNA, the CDR3 is TGTGCCAGCAGCCTGGGGCTAGACCAGGATGAGCAGTTCTTC.

This clonotype was counted at least ten times. The chain is built from TRBV28 and TRBJ1-6; tentative D call: TRBD1 (5 bases). From germline, CDR1 is MDHEN and CDR2 SYDVKM. Trimming stripped 2 bases from V and 10 bases from J, with 12 bases between. The CDR3 has 14 amino acids. In DNA form, the CDR3 reads TGTGCCAGCAGTTTAGGGCAGGGAGTCTCACCCCTCCACTTT. Its protein product is CASSLGQGVSPLHF.

This clonotype was observed at least ten times. The V gene is TRBV12-3 or TRBV12-4, the J gene TRBJ2-1; 11 bases are a match to TRBD2. This CDR3 is 15 amino acids long. V trimming: 3 bases; J trimming: 10 bases; junction bases outside the gene matches: 8. CDR3 protein: CASSLELAGVREQFF. CDR3 sequence (DNA): TGTGCCAGCAGTTTGGAACTAGCGGGAGTACGAGAGCAGTTCTTC.

The chain recombines TRBV27 with TRBJ1-4, with D maybe TRBD1 (6 bases). V was clipped by 6 bases and J by 8 bases, with 13 bases between them. This CDR3 contains 13 residues. Germline CDR1 reads MNHEY; CDR2 reads SMNVEV (reference sequence). CDR3 sequence (DNA): TGTGCCAGCAGAGAACAGGGTCGCGAAAAACTGTTTTTT. It yields the protein CASREQGREKLFF.

This clonotype was found many times. The chain links TRBV29-1 to TRBJ2-6; D is uncertain. Trimming removed 4 bases from V and 6 bases from J, with 7 bases in between. This CDR3 has 12 amino acids. From germline, CDR1 is SQVTM and CDR2 ANQGSEA. The CDR3 loop reads CSVGQMANVLTF. The CDR3 region has the DNA TGCAGCGTTGGTCAAATGGCCAACGTCCTGACTTTC.

This clonotype was counted between two and nine times. V is TRBV9 and J is TRBJ2-3; 7 bases map to TRBD2. The CDR3 extends over 16 amino acids. The V segment lost 3 bases and the J segment 3 bases; nucleotides outside the gene matches: 10. CDR1 and CDR2 from the germline V gene are SGDLS and YYNGEE. CDR3 coding DNA: TGTGCCAGCAGCGGCCAACTAGCGCCGAGGACAGATACGCAGTATTTT. This gives the protein CASSGQLAPRTDTQYF.

This clonotype came up a few times. The chain employs TRBV2 and TRBJ2-4; D not certain. Germline values: CDR1 SNHLY, CDR2 FYNNEI. V was cut by 3 bases and J by 0 bases, with 12 bases left in between. The CDR3 is made up of 16 amino acids. CDR3 amino acids: CASSDRRFLAKNIQYF. DNA for the CDR3: TGTGCCAGCAGTGACCGACGGTTCCTAGCCAAAAACATTCAGTACTTC.

This clonotype came up many times. The gene calls are TRBV7-6 and TRBJ1-2; no reliable D call. The V end lost 4 bases, the J end lost 2 bases, and 14 bases lay between the germline ends. The CDR3 contains 15 residues. Germline values: CDR1 SGHVS, CDR2 FNYEAQ. CDR3 residues: CASSSSTPGNYGYTF. In DNA form, the CDR3 reads TGTGCCAGCAGCTCTTCCACCCCGGGGAACTATGGCTACACCTTC.

The rearrangement joins TRBV5-6 to TRBJ1-3, with unresolved D. CDR3 length: 17 amino acids. Trimming stripped 5 bases from V and 0 bases from J, with 18 bases between. Per germline, CDR1 SGHDT and CDR2 YYEEEE. The DNA of the CDR3 is TGTGCCAGCAGTATCGAGAGGGCCTCTCACTCTGGAAACACCATATATTTT. Amino acids: CASSIERASHSGNTIYF.

This clonotype turned up a few times. This chain joins TRBV7-6 and TRBJ1-1; D not resolved. Per the germline V gene, CDR1 is SGHVS and CDR2 is FNYEAQ. The CDR3 runs to 12 residues. V lost 4 bases to trimming and J lost 5 bases, with 8 bases between them. CDR3: CASSYDGTEAFF. The CDR3 region has the DNA TGTGCCAGCAGCTACGACGGGACTGAAGCTTTCTTT.

The chain is built from TRBV12-3 or TRBV12-4 and TRBJ2-1; no definite D call. The V gene lost 3 bases and the J gene lost 7 bases, with 16 bases spanning the gap. This CDR3 comprises 15 residues. The CDR3 sequence: CASSLVDGWRNEQFF. The DNA of the CDR3 is TGTGCCAGCAGTTTGGTAGACGGATGGAGAAATGAGCAGTTCTTC.

This clonotype was found many times. V usage is TRBV12-3 or TRBV12-4 and J usage is TRBJ1-3; no firm D call. The CDR3 runs to 12 residues. V gave up 6 bases and J gave up 0 bases, with 3 bases separating them. The CDR3 DNA is TGTGCCAGCAGCATCTCTGGAAACACCATATATTTT. It specifies CASSISGNTIYF.

This clonotype occurred many times. This chain connects TRBV27 to TRBJ1-6; D gene uncertain. Germline CDR1 MNHEY, CDR2 SMNVEV (reference sequence). V was pared by 2 bases and J by 0 bases, with 14 bases between. This CDR3 comprises 18 residues. The CDR3 DNA reads as TGTGCCAGCAGTTTACTAGCCTCGAGCAGCTCCTATAATTCACCCCTCCACTTT. Protein sequence: CASSLLASSSSYNSPLHF.

Only a few counts were recorded for this clonotype. This chain links TRBV7-2 with TRBJ1-1; no firm D call. V was clipped by 5 bases and J by 0 bases, with 25 bases between them. Germline V gene sequence: CDR1 SGHTA, CDR2 FQGNSA. This CDR3 is 19 amino acids long. In nucleotides, the CDR3 is TGTGCCAGCAGCGCACGTTTAGGACGGCGTCGAACAATGAACACTGAAGCTTTCTTT. Its translation: CASSARLGRRRTMNTEAFF.

This clonotype showed up many times. V gene TRBV12-3 or TRBV12-4 combines with J gene TRBJ1-2; 8 positions match TRBD1. This CDR3 spans 15 amino acids. V dropped 1 base and J dropped 6; count of bases not matched to a gene: 7. CDR3 in DNA: TGTGCCAGCAGTTTAGGGGCAGGACAGGGAAATGGCTACACCTTC. It encodes CASSLGAGQGNGYTF.

This clonotype was seen at least ten times. The chain employs TRBV3-1 and TRBJ2-2; D remains ambiguous. CDR1 is LGHDT, CDR2 YNNKEL, per germline (reference sequence). Trimming stripped 3 bases from V and 5 bases from J, with 7 bases between. The CDR3 length is 13 residues. As DNA, the CDR3 is TGTGCCAGCAGCCAGGCCTCGACCGGGGAGCTGTTTTTT. It yields the protein CASSQASTGELFF.

At least ten counts were recorded for this clonotype. The V gene is TRBV7-2, the J gene TRBJ2-3, with D tentatively TRBD2 (5 bases). V lost 1 base, J lost 6 bases, and 11 bases lay in between. The germline gives CDR1 SGHTA, CDR2 FQGNSA. The CDR3 extends over 14 amino acids. CDR3 amino acids: CASSLVGERDTQYF. DNA of the CDR3: TGTGCCAGCAGCTTAGTGGGAGAGAGGGATACGCAGTATTTT.

This clonotype was counted ten times or more. J is TRBJ1-1 and V is TRBV18; D remains ambiguous. Trimming removed 3 bases at V and 2 bases at J, with 16 bases between. The germline gives CDR1 KGHSH, CDR2 LQKENI. This CDR3 contains 16 residues. CDR3 DNA sequence: TGTGCCAGCTCACCCCGGACTCTTGAGCTTAACACTGAAGCTTTCTTT. Its protein product is CASSPRTLELNTEAFF.

Many counts were recorded for this clonotype. This chain uses TRBV6-5 with TRBJ2-1, with 10 bases that match TRBD2. This CDR3 is 17 amino acids long. V was clipped by 2 bases and J by 4 bases; unmatched bases: 8. Per the germline V gene, CDR1 is MNHEY and CDR2 is SVGAGI. CDR3: CASSYSAGTSVYNEQFF. The CDR3 bases are TGTGCCAGCAGTTACAGTGCCGGGACTAGCGTGTACAATGAGCAGTTCTTC.

This clonotype appeared many times. This CDR3 reads CASSASGGGGYTF. CDR3 DNA: TGTGCCAGCAGCGCATCAGGGGGCGGAGGCTACACCTTC. The V and J genes are TRBV25-1 and TRBJ1-2, with TRBD1 identical over 8 bases. The CDR3 length is 13 residues. V shed 6 bases and J 8 bases; nucleotides not matched to a gene: 8. The germline gives CDR1 MGHDK, CDR2 SYGVNS.

This clonotype was counted a few times. CDR3 protein: CASSERTSWAYNEQFF. CDR3 coding DNA: TGTGCCAGCAGTGAAAGGACTTCCTGGGCCTACAATGAGCAGTTCTTC. V and J are TRBV2 and TRBJ2-1; D is possibly TRBD2 (5 bases). This CDR3 comprises 16 residues. The ends were cut back, 2 bases at V and 2 bases at J, with 13 bases in the middle. Germline CDR1 is SNHLY and CDR2 is FYNNEI.